What follows is one T cell receptor beta chain and its context. The antigen is not known. Primers: 60 Vbeta forward and 13 Jbeta reverse. The repertoire was sequenced with immunoSEQ multiplex PCR; TCRdb's copy has only in-frame clones and lacks some. In the table there are around 64,000 clones, roughly 74% of which are singletons. These data are taken from a study of cytomegalovirus exposure and HLA in healthy donors. Study results and limitations: Near-uniform donor sequencing depth was presumed by presence/absence analyses. Further analysis, carried out later, found HLA-associated TCR beta chains more clonally expanded than equally common other chains. In a later analysis, about 17,000 TCR beta sequences were associated with HLA alleles at 0.05 false discovery rate. Altogether, some 160 TCR beta chains were recorded as cytomegalovirus-associated.

The CDR3 extends over 15 amino acids. Germline trimming cut 5 bases from V and 4 bases from J; bases unmatched to any gene: 5. Per germline, CDR1 SNHLY and CDR2 FYNNEI. The chain uses TRBV2 and TRBJ2-4, with 10 bases fitting TRBD1. The TCR comes from a young man in good health and CMV-seropositive. Sequencing was carried out using PBMCs. The chain's CDR3 is CASSTGQGSKNIQYF. CDR3 coding DNA: TGTGCCAGCAGTACGGGACAGGGGTCTAAAAACATTCAGTACTTC.